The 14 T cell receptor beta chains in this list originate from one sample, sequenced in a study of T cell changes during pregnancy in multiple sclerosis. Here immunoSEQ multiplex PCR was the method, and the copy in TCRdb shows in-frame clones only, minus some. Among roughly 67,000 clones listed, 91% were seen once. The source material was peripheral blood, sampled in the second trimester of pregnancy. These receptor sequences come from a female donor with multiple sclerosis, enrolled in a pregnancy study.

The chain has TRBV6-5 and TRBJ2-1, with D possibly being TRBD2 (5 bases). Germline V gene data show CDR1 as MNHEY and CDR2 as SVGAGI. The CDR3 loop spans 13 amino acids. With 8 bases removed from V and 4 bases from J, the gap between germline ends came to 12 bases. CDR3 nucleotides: TGTGCCAGCGGACTTAGCGATTACAATGAGCAGTTCTTC. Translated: CASGLSDYNEQFF.

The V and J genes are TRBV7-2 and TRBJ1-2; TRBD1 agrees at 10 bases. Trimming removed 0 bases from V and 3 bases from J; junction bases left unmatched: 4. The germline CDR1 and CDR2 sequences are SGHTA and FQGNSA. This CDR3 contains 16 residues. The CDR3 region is CASSLAPTGGHYGYTF. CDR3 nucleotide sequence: TGTGCCAGCAGCTTAGCGCCGACAGGGGGCCACTATGGCTACACCTTC.

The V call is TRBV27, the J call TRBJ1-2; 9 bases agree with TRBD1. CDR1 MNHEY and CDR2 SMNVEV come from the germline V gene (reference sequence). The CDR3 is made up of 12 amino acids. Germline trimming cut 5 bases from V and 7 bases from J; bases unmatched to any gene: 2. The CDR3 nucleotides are TGTGCCAGCAGTGGGACAGGGCTTGGCTACACCTTC. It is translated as CASSGTGLGYTF.

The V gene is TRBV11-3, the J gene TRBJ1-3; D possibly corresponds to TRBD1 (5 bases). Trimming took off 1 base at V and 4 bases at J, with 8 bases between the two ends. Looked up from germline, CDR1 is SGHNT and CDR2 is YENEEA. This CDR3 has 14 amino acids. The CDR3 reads CASSLGQTGNTIYF. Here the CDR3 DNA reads TGTGCCAGCAGCTTAGGACAGACCGGAAACACCATATATTTT.

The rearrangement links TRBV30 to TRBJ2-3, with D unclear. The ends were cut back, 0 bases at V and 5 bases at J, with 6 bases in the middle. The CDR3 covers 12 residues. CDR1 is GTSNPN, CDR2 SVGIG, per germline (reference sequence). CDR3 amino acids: CAWSVLKDTQYF. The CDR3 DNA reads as TGTGCCTGGAGTGTACTCAAAGATACGCAGTATTTT.

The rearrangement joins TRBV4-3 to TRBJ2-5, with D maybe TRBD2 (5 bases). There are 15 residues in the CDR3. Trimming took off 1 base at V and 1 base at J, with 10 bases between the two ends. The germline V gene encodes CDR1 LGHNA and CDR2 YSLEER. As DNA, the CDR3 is TGCGCCAGCAGCCAAGGGACCGGGATCCAAGAGACCCAGTACTTC. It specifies CASSQGTGIQETQYF.

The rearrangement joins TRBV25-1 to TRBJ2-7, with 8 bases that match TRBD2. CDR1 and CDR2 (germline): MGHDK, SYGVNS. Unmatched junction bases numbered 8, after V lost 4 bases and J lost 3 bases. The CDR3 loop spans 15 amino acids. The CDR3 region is CASSVGLAGSYEQYF. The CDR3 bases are TGTGCCAGCAGTGTCGGACTAGCTGGAAGCTACGAGCAGTACTTC.

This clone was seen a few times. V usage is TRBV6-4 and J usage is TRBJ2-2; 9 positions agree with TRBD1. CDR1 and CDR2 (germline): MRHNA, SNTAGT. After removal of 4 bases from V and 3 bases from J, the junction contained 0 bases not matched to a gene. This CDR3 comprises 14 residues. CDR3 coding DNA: TGTGCCAGCAGTGGACAGGGGGACACCGGGGAGCTGTTTTTT. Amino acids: CASSGQGDTGELFF.

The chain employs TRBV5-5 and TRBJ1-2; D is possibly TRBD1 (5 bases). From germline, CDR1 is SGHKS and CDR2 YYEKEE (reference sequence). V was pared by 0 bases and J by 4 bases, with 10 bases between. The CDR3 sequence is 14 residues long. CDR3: CASSLAGGAYGYTF. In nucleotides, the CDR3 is TGTGCCAGCAGCTTGGCCGGCGGGGCCTATGGCTACACCTTC.

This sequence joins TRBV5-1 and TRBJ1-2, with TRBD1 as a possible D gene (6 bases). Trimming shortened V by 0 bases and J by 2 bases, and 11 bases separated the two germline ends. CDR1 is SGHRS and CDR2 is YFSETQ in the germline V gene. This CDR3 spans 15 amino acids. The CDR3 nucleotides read TGCGCCAGCAGCTTGGCAGGGGCTCTAAACTATGGCTACACCTTC. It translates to CASSLAGALNYGYTF.

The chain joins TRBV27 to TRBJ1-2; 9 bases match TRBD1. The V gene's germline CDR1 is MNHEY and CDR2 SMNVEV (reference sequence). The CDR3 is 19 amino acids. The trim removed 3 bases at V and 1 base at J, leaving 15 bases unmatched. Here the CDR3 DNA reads TGTGCCAGCAGTTTCCTCGCCAACCCCGGACAGGGGTTTAACTATGGCTACACCTTC. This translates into CASSFLANPGQGFNYGYTF.

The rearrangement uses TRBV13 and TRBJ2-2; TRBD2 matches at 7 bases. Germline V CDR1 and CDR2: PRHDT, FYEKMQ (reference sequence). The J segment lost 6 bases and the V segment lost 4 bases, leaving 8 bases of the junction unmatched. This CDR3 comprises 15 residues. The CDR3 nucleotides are TGTGCCAGCAGCTCTAGGACTAGTTGGCCCGGGGAGCTGTTTTTT. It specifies CASSSRTSWPGELFF.

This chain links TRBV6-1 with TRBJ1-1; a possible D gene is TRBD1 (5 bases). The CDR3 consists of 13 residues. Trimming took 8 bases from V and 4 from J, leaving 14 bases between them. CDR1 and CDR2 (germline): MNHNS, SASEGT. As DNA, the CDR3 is TGTGCCAGCTTTGGGCAGGGACTCACTGAAGCTTTCTTT. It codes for CASFGQGLTEAFF.

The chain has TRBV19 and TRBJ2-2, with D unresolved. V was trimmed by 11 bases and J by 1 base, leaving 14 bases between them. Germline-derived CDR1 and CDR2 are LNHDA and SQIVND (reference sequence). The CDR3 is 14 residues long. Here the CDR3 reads CASEVEMNTGELFF. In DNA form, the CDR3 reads TGTGCCTCCGAGGTGGAGATGAACACCGGGGAGCTGTTTTTT. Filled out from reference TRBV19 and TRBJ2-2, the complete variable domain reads DGGITQSPKYLFRKEGQNVTLSCEQNLNHDAMYWYRQDPGQGLRLIYYSQIVNDFQKGDIAEGYSVSREKKESFPLTVTSAQKNPTAFYLCASEVEMNTGELFFGEGSRLTVL.